Listed here is a single T cell receptor beta chain. The antigen remains undetermined. These data originate in a study of early T cells in non-severe SARS-CoV-2 infection. The wider study: Sequencing input comprised bulk RNA from unsorted whole blood; chain pairing was not available. Study outcomes and limitations: Matches to VDJdb favored anti-spike CD8 responses and missed private and CD4 specificities.

The germline V gene has CDR1 GTSNPN and CDR2 SVGIG (reference sequence). Deletions cut 0 bases from V and 4 bases from J, with 18 bases between. The CDR3 is 16 residues long. From the 5' RACE reads, TCRdb called clonotypes with MiXCR, one entry per CDR3 protein. The sample lists over 60,000 distinct CDR3 sequences, around 10% occurring once. The sequencing used whole blood, collected at baseline. This clonotype was obtained from an adult who was a healthcare worker with PCR-confirmed SARS-CoV-2 infection or an uninfected control (not recorded which). The V gene is TRBV30, the J gene TRBJ1-2; D is possibly TRBD1 (5 bases). The CDR3 DNA reads as TGTGCCTGGAGTGTACGGGACTCAGGTGGGGTCTATGGCTACACCTTC. The encoded protein is CAWSVRDSGGVYGYTF. The full variable domain, completed using reference TRBV30 and TRBJ1-2, is SQTIHQWPATLVQPVGSPLSLECTVEGTSNPNLYWYRQAAGRGLQLLFYSVGIGQISSEVPQNLSASRPQDRQFILSSKKLLLSDSGFYLCAWSVRDSGGVYGYTFGSGTRLTVV.